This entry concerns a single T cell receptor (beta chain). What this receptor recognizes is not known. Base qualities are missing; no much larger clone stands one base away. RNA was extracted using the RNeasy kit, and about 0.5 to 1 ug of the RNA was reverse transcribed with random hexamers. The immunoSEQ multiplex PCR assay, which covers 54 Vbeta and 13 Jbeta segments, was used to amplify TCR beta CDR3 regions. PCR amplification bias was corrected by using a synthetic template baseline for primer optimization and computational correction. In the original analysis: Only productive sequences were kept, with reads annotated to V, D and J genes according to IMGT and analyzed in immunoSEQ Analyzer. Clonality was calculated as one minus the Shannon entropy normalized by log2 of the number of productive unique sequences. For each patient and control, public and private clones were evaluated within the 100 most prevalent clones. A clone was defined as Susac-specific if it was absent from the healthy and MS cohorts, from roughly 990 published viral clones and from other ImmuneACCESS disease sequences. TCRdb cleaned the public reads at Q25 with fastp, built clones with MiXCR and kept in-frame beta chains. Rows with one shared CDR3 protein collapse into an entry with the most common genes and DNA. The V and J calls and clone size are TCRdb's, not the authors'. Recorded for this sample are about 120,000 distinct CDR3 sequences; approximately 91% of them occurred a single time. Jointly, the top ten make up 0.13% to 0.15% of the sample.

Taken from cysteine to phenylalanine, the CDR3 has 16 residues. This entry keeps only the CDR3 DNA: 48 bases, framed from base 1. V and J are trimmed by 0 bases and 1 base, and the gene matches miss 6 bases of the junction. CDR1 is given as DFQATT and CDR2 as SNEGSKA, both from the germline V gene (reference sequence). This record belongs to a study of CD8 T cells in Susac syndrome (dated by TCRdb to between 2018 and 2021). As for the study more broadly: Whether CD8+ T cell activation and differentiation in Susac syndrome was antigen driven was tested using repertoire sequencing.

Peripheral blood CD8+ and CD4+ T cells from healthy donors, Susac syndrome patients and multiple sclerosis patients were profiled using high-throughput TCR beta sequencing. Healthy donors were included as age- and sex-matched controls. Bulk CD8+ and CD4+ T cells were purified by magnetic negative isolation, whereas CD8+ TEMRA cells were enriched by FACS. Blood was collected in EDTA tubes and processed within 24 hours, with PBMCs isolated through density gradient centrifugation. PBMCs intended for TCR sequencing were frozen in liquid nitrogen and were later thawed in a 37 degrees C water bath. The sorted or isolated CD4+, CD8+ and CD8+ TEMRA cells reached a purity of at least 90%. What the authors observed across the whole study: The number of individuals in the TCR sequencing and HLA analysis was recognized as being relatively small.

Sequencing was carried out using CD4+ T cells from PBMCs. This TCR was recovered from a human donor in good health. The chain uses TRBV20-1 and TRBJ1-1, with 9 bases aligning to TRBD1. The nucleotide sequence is TGCAGTGCTAGAGATAGCACAGGGGGCCCGAACACTGAAGCTTTCTTT. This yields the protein CSARDSTGGPNTEAFF.